This T cell receptor beta chain was profiled in a study of blood T cell repertoires in COVID-19. Turning to the study itself: Acute and convalescent COVID-19 samples came from the United States, Italy and Spain.

V lost 5 bases and J lost 5, with 9 bases in between. The germline gives CDR1 SGDLS, CDR2 YYNGEE. This CDR3 has 12 residues. The protocol was immunoSEQ multiplex PCR, while the TCRdb copy is restricted to in-frame clones and leaves out a portion. The table shows 200,000 to 250,000 clones, with 90% occurring only once. Sequencing was done on a sample of peripheral blood. V and J are TRBV9 and TRBJ2-3; possibly TRBD1 for D (5 bases). The clonotype originates from a man under 40 with COVID-19, enrolled during active disease. CDR3 amino acids: CASSRTQDTQYF. CDR3 in DNA: TGTGCCAGCAGTCGGACACAAGATACGCAGTATTTT.